This TCR beta chain is from a study of blood T cell repertoires in COVID-19. The overall study: COVID-19 samples, acute and convalescent, were from the United States, Italy and Spain. From T cells, B-cell-depleted T cells, or PBMCs came the material, which was cDNA or gDNA.

Living in 25 or so US areas, the participants were between about 18 and 95 years of age. In assigning cohorts, the study relied on participant-reported clinical history. Trimming shortened V by 4 bases and J by 3 bases, and 15 bases separated the two germline ends. CDR3 length equals 15 residues. Per germline, CDR1 MGHRA and CDR2 YSYEKL. Using immunoSEQ multiplex PCR, the repertoire was profiled, and TCRdb retains in-frame clones only, with some absent. The sample records about 270,000 clones, around 93% being singletons. This TCR was recovered from a man aged 35 to 55 who had been exposed to COVID-19. Sequencing used PBMCs or T cells enriched from blood (not recorded which). This rearrangement joins TRBV4-1 to TRBJ2-5; no clear D gene. The CDR3 nucleotides read TGCGCCAGCAGCCGTGGATATGGAGAGAAAGAGACCCAGTACTTC. Protein product: CASSRGYGEKETQYF.